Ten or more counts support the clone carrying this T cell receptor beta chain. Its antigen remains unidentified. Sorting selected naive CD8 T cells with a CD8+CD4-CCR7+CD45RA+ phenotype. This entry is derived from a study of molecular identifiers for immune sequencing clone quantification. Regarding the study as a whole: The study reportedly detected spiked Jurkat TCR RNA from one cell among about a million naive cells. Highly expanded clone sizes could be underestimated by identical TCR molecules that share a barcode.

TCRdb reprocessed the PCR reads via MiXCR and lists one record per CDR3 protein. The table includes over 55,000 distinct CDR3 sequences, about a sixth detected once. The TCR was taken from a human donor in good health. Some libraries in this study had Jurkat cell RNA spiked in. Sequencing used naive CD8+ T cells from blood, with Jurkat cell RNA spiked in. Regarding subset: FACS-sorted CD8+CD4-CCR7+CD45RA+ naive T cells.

DNA of the CDR3: TGTGCCATCAGTTCCCACCGCACTGCCTCAGATCAGCCCCAGCATTTT. Translation: CAISSHRTASDQPQHF. V gene TRBV10-3 combines with J gene TRBJ1-5; D is uncertain. Germline CDR1 ENHRY, CDR2 SYGVKD. Deletions cut 5 bases from V and 5 bases from J, with 19 bases between. This CDR3 comprises 16 residues.